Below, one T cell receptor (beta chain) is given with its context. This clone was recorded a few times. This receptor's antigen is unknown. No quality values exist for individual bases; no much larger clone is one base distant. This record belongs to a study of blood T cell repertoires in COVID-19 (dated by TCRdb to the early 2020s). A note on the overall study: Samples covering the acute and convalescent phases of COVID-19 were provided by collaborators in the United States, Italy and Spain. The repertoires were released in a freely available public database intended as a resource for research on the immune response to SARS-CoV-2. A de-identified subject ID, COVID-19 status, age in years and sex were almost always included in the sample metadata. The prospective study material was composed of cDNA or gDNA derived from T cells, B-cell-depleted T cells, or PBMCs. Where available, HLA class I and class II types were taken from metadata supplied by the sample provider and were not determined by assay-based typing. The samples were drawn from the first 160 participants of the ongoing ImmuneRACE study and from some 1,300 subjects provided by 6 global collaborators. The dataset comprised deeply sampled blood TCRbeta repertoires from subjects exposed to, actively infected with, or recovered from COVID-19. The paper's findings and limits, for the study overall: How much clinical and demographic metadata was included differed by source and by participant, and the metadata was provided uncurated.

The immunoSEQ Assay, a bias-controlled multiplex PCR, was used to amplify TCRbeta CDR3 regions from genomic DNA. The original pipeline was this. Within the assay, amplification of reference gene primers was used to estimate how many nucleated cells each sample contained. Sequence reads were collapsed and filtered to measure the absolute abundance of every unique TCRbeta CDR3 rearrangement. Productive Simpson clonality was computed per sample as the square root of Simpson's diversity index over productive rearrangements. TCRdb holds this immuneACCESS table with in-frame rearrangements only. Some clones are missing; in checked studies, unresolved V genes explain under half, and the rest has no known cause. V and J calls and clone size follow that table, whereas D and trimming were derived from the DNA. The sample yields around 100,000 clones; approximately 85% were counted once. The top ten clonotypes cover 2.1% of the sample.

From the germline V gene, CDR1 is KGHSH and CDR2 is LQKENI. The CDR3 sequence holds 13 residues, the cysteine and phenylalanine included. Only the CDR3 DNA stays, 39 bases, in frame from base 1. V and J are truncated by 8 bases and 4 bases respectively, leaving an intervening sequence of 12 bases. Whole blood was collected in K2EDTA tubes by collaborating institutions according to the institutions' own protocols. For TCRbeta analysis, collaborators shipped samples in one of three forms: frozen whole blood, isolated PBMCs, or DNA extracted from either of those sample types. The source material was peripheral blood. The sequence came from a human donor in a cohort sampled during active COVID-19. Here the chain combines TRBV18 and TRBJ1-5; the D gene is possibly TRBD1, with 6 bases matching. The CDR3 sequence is CASAGARNQPQHF. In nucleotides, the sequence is TGTGCCAGCGCAGGGGCGAGGAATCAGCCCCAGCATTTT. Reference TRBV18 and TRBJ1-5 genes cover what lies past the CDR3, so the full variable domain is NAGVMQNPRHLVRRRGQEARLRCSPMKGHSHVYWYRQLPEEGLKFMVYLQKENIIDESGMPKERFSAEFPKEGPSILRIQQVVRGDSAAYFCASAGARNQPQHFGDGTRLSIL.